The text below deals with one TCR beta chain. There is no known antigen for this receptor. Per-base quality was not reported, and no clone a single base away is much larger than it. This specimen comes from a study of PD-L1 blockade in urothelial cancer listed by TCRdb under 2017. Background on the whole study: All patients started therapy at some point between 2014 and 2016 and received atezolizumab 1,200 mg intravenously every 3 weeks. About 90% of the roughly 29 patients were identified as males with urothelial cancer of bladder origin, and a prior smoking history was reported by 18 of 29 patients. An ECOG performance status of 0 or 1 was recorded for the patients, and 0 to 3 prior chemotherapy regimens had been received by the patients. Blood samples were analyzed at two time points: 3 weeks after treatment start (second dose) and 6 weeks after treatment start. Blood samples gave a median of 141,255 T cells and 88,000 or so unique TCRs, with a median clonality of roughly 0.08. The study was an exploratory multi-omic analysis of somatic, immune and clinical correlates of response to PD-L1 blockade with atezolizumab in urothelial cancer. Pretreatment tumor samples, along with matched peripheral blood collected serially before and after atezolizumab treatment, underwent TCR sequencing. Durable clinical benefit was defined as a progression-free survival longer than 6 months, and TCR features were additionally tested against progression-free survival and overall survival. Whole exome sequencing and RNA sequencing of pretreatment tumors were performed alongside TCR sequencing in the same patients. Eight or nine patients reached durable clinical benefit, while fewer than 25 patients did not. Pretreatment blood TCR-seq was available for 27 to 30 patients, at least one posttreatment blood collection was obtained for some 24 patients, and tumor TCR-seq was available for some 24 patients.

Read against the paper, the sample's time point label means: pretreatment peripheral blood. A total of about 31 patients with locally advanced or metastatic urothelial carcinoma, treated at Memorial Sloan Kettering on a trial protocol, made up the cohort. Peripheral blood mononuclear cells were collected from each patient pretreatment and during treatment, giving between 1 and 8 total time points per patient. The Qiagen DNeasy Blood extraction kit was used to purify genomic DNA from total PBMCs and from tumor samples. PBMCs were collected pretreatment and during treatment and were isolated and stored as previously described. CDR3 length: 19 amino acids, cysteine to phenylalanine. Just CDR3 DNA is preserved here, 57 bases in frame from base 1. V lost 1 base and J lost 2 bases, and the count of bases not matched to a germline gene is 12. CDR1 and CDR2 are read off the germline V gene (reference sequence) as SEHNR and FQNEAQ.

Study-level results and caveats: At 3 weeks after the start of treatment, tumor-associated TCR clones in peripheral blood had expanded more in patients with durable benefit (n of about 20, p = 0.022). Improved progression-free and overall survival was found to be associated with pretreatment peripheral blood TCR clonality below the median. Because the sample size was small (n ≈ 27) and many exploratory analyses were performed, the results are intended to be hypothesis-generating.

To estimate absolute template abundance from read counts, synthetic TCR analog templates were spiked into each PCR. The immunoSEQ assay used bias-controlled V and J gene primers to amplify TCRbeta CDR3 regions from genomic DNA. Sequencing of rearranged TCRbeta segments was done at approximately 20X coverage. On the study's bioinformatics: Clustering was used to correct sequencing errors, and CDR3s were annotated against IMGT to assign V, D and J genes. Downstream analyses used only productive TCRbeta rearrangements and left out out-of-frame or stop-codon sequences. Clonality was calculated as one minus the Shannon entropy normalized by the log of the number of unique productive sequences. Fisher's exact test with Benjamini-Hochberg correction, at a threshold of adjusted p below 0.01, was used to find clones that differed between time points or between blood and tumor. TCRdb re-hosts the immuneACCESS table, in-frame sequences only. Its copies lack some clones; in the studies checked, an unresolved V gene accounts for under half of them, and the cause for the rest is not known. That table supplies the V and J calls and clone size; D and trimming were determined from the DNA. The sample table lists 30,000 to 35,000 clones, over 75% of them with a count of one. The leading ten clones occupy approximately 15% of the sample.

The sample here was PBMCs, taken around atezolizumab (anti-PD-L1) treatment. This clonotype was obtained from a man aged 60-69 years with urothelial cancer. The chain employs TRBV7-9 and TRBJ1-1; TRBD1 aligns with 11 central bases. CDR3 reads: CASSLGTGGARSVNTEAFF. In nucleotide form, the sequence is TGTGCCAGCAGCTTAGGGACAGGGGGCGCGAGGAGTGTAAACACTGAAGCTTTCTTT.